This T cell receptor beta chain was identified in a study of T cell responses to AZD1222 COVID-19 vaccine. Study-level findings and limits: The study sampled repertoires only after the peak T cell response.

Turning to this clone: Its antigen is not known.

The repertoire was sequenced with immunoSEQ multiplex PCR; TCRdb's copy has only in-frame clones and lacks some. The table has fewer than 90,000 clones, 70% to 90% seen once; the top ten hold about a tenth. The junction had 8 bases not matched to a gene; V was cut back by 11 bases and J by 4 bases. The germline V gene has CDR1 WSHSY and CDR2 SAAADI. The CDR3 loop spans 13 amino acids. The sequence was obtained from an adult in good health. The V gene is TRBV10-2, the J gene TRBJ2-3; 8 nucleotides line up with TRBD2. This sample comprised peripheral blood, obtained on day 0 of AZD1222 vaccination. DNA of the CDR3: TGCGCCTACGGGGGGGGCAGAGCAGATACGCAGTATTTT. This translates into CAYGGGRADTQYF.